This T cell receptor (beta chain) was retrieved from a study of regulatory T cells in long-lasting Graves disease. Looking at the study overall: Graves' cases, newly diagnosed, had used antithyroid drugs under 3 months.

Time point denoted: newly diagnosed GD, antithyroid drugs for less than 3 months. After RNA was extracted from PBMCs, the TCR library was made from it. It was American Thyroid Association guidelines that determined Graves' disease diagnosis. Germline CDR1 SGDLS, CDR2 YYNGEE. The CDR3 loop spans 17 amino acids. Trimming pared 2 bases from V and 0 bases from J, leaving 15 bases between. This clonotype was counted only a few times. Arm-PCR with iRepertoire HTBI primers amplified the CDR3 regions for these TCR beta libraries. Original methodology: Spanning all samples, the identified segments comprised roughly 66 TRBV and 14 TRBJ. TCRdb reanalysed the multiplex PCR reads using MiXCR and keeps one entry per CDR3 protein. For this entry, the V and J calls and clone size follow TCRdb and not the study's own pipeline. The sample holds about 540,000 distinct CDR3 sequences; less than 15% are singletons and the top ten take roughly 10%.

These records were also assigned to another study, of T cells in Graves' hyperthyroidism and ophthalmopathy.

J is TRBJ2-1 and V is TRBV9; D not resolved. The input for sequencing was peripheral blood mononuclear cells (PBMCs), taken at new diagnosis, from a patient treated with antithyroid drugs. This clonotype was sampled from a man aged 25 to 40 with Graves disease. As DNA, the CDR3 is TGTGCCAGCAGCGTCAAGATGCGGTTTAGCTCCTACAATGAGCAGTTCTTC. This encodes CASSVKMRFSSYNEQFF. Drawing the rest from reference TRBV9 and TRBJ2-1, the complete variable domain is DSGVTQTPKHLITATGQRVTLRCSPRSGDLSVYWYQQSLDQGLQFLIQYYNGEERAKGNILERFSAQQFPDLHSELNLSSLELGDSALYFCASSVKMRFSSYNEQFFGPGTRLTVL.